This TCR beta chain derives from a study of glioma-infiltrating T cells. The iRepertoire nested amplicon-rescue multiplex PCR amplified TCR alpha and beta CDR3s from RNA. Tissue mRNA or PBMC total RNA, about 85-400 ng, went into one-step reverse transcription and amplification. TCRdb processed the multiplex PCR reads anew with MiXCR; each CDR3 protein has one entry. The table shows roughly 40,000 distinct CDR3 sequences, with 20% to 25% occurring only once. This clonotype has more than one count but fewer than ten. Its specificity is unknown. Study-wide results and caveats: Only very few CDR3 sequences appeared in both tissue and blood. Above-expected tissue-blood divergence occurred in all gliomas, most in low-grade ones.

Sequences were obtained from glioma tissue, nonneoplastic brain tissue, or PBMCs (not recorded which). This sequence was found in a human donor with low-grade glioma or glioblastoma, undergoing nonglioma brain surgery, or in good health (not recorded which).

The CDR3 protein is CSYRGRDNEQFF. The CDR3 DNA reads as TGCAGCTACAGGGGCCGCGACAATGAGCAGTTCTTC. The chain joins TRBV29-1 to TRBJ2-1; TRBD1 matches at 7 bases. The CDR3 sequence is 12 residues long. CDR1 is SQVTM, CDR2 ANQGSEA, per germline. V lost 8 bases, J lost 5 bases, and 6 bases stayed unmatched.